This entry lists 19 T cell receptor beta chains sequenced from one sample in a study of blood T cell repertoires in COVID-19. Generated by immunoSEQ multiplex PCR, the TCRdb table keeps only in-frame clones and is missing some. The profile covers about 670,000 clones, with just under 90% appearing a single time and roughly 0.25% taken by the ten largest. Sequencing was done on a sample of peripheral blood. These receptors were obtained from a woman aged 18-35 years with acute or convalescent COVID-19.

CDR3: CASSNQPGTEAFF. The CDR3 DNA follows: TGTGCCAGCAGCAACCAGCCGGGCACTGAAGCTTTCTTT. The chain links TRBV3-1 (or the pseudogene TRBV3-2) to TRBJ1-1; no firm D call. Germline CDR1 LGHDT, CDR2 YNNKEL (reference sequence). Trimming stripped 5 bases from V and 4 bases from J, with 11 bases between. The CDR3 is 13 amino acids.

V and J are TRBV14 and TRBJ2-2; tentative D call: TRBD1 (6 bases). CDR1 is SGHDN and CDR2 is FVKESK in the germline V gene. The CDR3 extends over 15 amino acids. Trimming shortened V by 2 bases and J by 3 bases, and 10 bases separated the two germline ends. The CDR3 DNA reads as TGTGCCAGCAGCCAACACAGGGTAGACACCGGGGAGCTGTTTTTT. This translates into CASSQHRVDTGELFF.

The chain has TRBV7-2 and TRBJ2-7; D is ambiguous. The CDR3 spans 14 residues. Deletions cut 5 bases from V and 0 bases from J, with 11 bases between. In germline, CDR1 is SGHTA, CDR2 FQGNSA. CDR3 protein: CASSTGVHSYEQYF. The CDR3 nucleotides read TGTGCCAGCAGCACCGGAGTCCACTCCTACGAGCAGTACTTC. The entire variable domain, with the rest obtained from reference TRBV7-2 and TRBJ2-7, is as follows: GAGVSQSPSNKVTEKGKDVELRCDPISGHTALYWYRQSLGQGLEFLIYFQGNSAPDKSGLPSDRFSAERTGGSVSTLTIQRTQQEDSAVYLCASSTGVHSYEQYFGPGTRLTVT.

This clone was observed once. The chain carries TRBV5-1 and TRBJ1-1; D perhaps matches TRBD1 (5 bases). Germline V CDR1 and CDR2: SGHRS, YFSETQ. The ends were cut back, 4 bases at V and 8 bases at J, with 21 bases in the middle. This CDR3 is built from 15 residues. CDR3 in DNA: TGCGCCAGCAGCCCCCGGGGGGGAGCCTCGAGGGAAGCTTTCTTT. Its translation: CASSPRGGASREAFF.

The chain recombines TRBV19 with TRBJ1-2, with 7 bases identical to TRBD1. V shed 7 bases, J shed 8 bases, and the junction held 22 bases outside the gene matches. This CDR3 has 17 amino acids. Germline values: CDR1 LNHDA, CDR2 SQIVND (reference sequence). In DNA, the CDR3 is TGTGCCAGTAAGGAACCCGGAAGGGGGCGTTCGAACTGGGGCTACACCTTC. This codes for CASKEPGRGRSNWGYTF.

The rearrangement links TRBV6-5 to TRBJ1-6; the D is unclear. The CDR3 sequence is 13 residues long. From germline, CDR1 is MNHEY and CDR2 SVGAGI. V dropped 2 bases and J dropped 8 bases, with 7 bases sitting between them. The DNA for the CDR3 is TGTGCCAGCAGTTACGAACCGGATTCACCCCTCCACTTT. It translates to CASSYEPDSPLHF.

The chain links TRBV5-5 to TRBJ1-2; D unresolved. V lost 2 bases, J lost 4 bases, and 15 bases lay in between. The CDR3 is 15 residues long. Looked up from germline, CDR1 is SGHKS and CDR2 is YYEKEE (reference sequence). This CDR3 reads CASSFNRVSGYGYTF. For the CDR3, the DNA is TGTGCCAGCAGCTTTAATAGGGTGAGCGGCTATGGCTACACCTTC.

This sequence joins TRBV9 and TRBJ1-6; tentatively, D is TRBD1 (5 bases). V lost 3 bases and J lost 8, with 24 bases in between. Germline assignment: CDR1 SGDLS and CDR2 YYNGEE. The CDR3 sequence is 18 residues long. The CDR3 region is CASSGGGSFRLPDSPLHF. The DNA of the CDR3 is TGTGCCAGCAGCGGCGGGGGGAGTTTTCGTCTTCCAGATTCACCCCTCCACTTT.

The chain is built from TRBV5-8 and TRBJ1-2, with D perhaps matching TRBD1 (5 bases). V lost 0 bases to trimming and J lost 12 bases, with 9 bases between them. CDR3 length equals 11 residues. Germline lookup yields CDR1 SGHTS and CDR2 YDEGEE. CDR3 loop: CASSLARVHTF. The CDR3 nucleotides read TGTGCCAGCAGCTTGGCCAGGGTTCACACCTTC.

J is TRBJ2-4 and V is TRBV5-8, with D perhaps matching TRBD2 (6 bases). In germline, CDR1 is SGHTS, CDR2 YDEGEE. The CDR3 spans 17 residues. Trimming took 0 bases from V and 0 from J, leaving 13 bases between them. CDR3 protein: CASSLVGLGLAKNIQYF. The CDR3 bases are TGTGCCAGCAGCTTGGTTGGTCTGGGACTAGCCAAAAACATTCAGTACTTC.

The gene calls are TRBV7-2 and TRBJ2-7, with 9 positions matching TRBD2. V shed 2 bases and J 3 bases; nucleotides not matched to a gene: 5. The CDR3 contains 15 residues. Germline V gives CDR1 SGHTA, CDR2 FQGNSA. The CDR3 loop is CASSLLPSGDYEQYF. Here the CDR3 DNA reads TGTGCCAGCAGCTTATTGCCTAGCGGGGACTACGAGCAGTACTTC.

The chain employs TRBV28 and TRBJ2-7, with 11 bases matching TRBD2. V lost 5 bases, J lost 7 bases, and 10 bases stayed unmatched. CDR1 and CDR2 (germline): MDHEN, SYDVKM. The length of the CDR3 is 15 residues. The CDR3 coding sequence is TGTGCCAGCAGTCCGCATAGCGGGGGGGCCTTAGAGCAGTACTTC. Translated, it gives CASSPHSGGALEQYF.

The J gene is TRBJ1-2, the V gene TRBV4-3, with a tentative D call TRBD1 (5 bases). V dropped 1 base and J dropped 2 bases, with 11 bases sitting between them. This CDR3 contains 15 residues. The germline V gene has CDR1 LGHNA and CDR2 YSLEER. CDR3 sequence reads: CASSQVGGRNYGYTF. Written as DNA, the CDR3 is TGCGCCAGCAGCCAAGTGGGGGGTAGGAACTATGGCTACACCTTC.

The rearrangement links TRBV25-1 to TRBJ1-4, with D uncertain. CDR3 size: 11 residues. V dropped 0 bases and J dropped 11 bases, with 4 bases sitting between them. Germline V gene sequence: CDR1 MGHDK, CDR2 SYGVNS. This CDR3 is CASSEYSKLFF. The DNA for the CDR3 is TGTGCCAGCAGTGAATATTCTAAACTGTTTTTT. Variable domain in full (rest from reference TRBV25-1 and TRBJ1-4): EADIYQTPRYLVIGTGKKITLECSQTMGHDKMYWYQQDPGMELHLIHYSYGVNSTEKGDLSSESTVSRIRTEHFPLTLESARPSHTSQYLCASSEYSKLFFGSGTQLSVL.

The V and J genes are TRBV9 and TRBJ2-4; D is perhaps TRBD2 (6 bases). V lost 0 bases, J lost 7 bases, and 8 bases lay in between. Germline V lookup: CDR1 SGDLS, CDR2 YYNGEE. CDR3 length: 13 residues. The CDR3 sequence is CASSVDSGNIQYF. The DNA for the CDR3 is TGTGCCAGCAGCGTAGATAGCGGTAACATTCAGTACTTC.

The chain uses TRBV11-2 and TRBJ1-1; D perhaps matches TRBD1 (5 bases). From germline, CDR1 is SGHAT and CDR2 FQNNGV. The CDR3 is made up of 14 amino acids. Trimming stripped 2 bases from V and 2 bases from J, with 9 bases between. This CDR3 reads CASSLQGTNTEAFF. As DNA, the CDR3 is TGTGCCAGCAGCTTACAGGGAACTAACACTGAAGCTTTCTTT.

The table lists this clone with a count of one. V is TRBV7-8 and J is TRBJ2-2, with a possible D match to TRBD2 (7 bases). This CDR3 has 17 residues. V was shortened by 2 bases and J by 4 bases, with 17 bases between the two germline ends. CDR1 is SGHVS, CDR2 FQNEAQ, per germline. CDR3 amino acids: CASSLFSRGAVTGELFF. CDR3 coding DNA: TGTGCCAGCAGCTTATTTTCTCGGGGGGCCGTCACCGGGGAGCTGTTTTTT.

V gene TRBV5-1 combines with J gene TRBJ1-1, with TRBD1 as a possible D gene (6 bases). The germline V gene encodes CDR1 SGHRS and CDR2 YFSETQ. This CDR3 is 14 amino acids long. V was shortened by 3 bases and J by 5 bases, with 14 bases between the two germline ends. CDR3 region: CASSSYREGTEAFF. The CDR3 coding sequence is TGCGCCAGCAGCTCTTACAGGGAGGGGACTGAAGCTTTCTTT.

The chain is built from TRBV4-2 and TRBJ2-1; possibly TRBD1 for D (5 bases). CDR3 length: 16 amino acids. Trimming removed 0 bases from V and 4 bases from J, with 13 bases in between. Germline V CDR1 and CDR2: LGHNA, YNFKEQ. The CDR3 bases are TGTGCCAGCAGCCAAGATGGGGCGGCGTCTTACAATGAGCAGTTCTTC. Encoded protein: CASSQDGAASYNEQFF.